Described below is a single T cell receptor beta chain sequence and its context. Its specificity is not known. TCRdb's table, derived via immunoSEQ multiplex PCR, lists solely in-frame clones and lacks some. This repertoire shows over 6,000 clones, approximately 83% found once; its top ten account for approximately 4.4%. This sample was included in a study of neoadjuvant nivolumab and ipilimumab in lung cancer. Study-level findings and limits: Resected-tumor TCR richness correlated positively with pretherapy blood richness. A small number of samples were TCR sequenced. From pretherapy to surgery, tumor richness and clonality rose with dual therapy.

CDR1 and CDR2 from the germline V gene are MDHEN and SYDVKM. The J segment lost 0 bases and the V segment lost 3 bases, leaving 14 bases of the junction unmatched. The CDR3 totals 18 residues. V is TRBV28 and J is TRBJ2-7, with 7 bases that match TRBD2. The origin of this receptor is an adult with non-small cell lung cancer. Sequenced material: tumor tissue, taken after neoadjuvant nivolumab, alone or with ipilimumab, at or shortly before surgery. CDR3 residues: CASSLTDLGGFFSYEQYF. CDR3 nucleotides: TGTGCCAGCAGTTTGACTGATTTGGGGGGGTTTTTCTCCTACGAGCAGTACTTC. The variable domain in full, with the rest retrieved from reference TRBV28 and TRBJ2-7, is DVKVTQSSRYLVKRTGEKVFLECVQDMDHENMFWYRQDPGLGLRLIYFSYDVKMKEKGDIPEGYSVSREKKERFSLILESASTNQTSMYLCASSLTDLGGFFSYEQYFGPGTRLTVT.